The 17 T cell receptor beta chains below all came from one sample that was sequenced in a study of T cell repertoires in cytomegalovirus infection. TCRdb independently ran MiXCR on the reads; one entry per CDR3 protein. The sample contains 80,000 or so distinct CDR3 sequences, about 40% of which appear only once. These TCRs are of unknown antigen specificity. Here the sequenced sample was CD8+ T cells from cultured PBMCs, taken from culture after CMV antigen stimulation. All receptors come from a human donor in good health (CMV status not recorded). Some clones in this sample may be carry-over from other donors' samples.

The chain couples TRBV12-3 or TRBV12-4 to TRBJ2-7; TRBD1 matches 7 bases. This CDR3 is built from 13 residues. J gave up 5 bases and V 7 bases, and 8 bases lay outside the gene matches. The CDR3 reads CASTPLRGHEQYF. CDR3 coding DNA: TGTGCCAGCACCCCACTAAGGGGGCACGAGCAGTACTTC.

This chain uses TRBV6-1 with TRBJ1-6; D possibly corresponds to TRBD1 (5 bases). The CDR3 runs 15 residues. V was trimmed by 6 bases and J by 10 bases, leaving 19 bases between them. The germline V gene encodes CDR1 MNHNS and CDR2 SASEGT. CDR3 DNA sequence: TGTGCCAGCAGCGAGAGGGGATATCAAGACTCACCCCTCCACTTT. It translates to CASSERGYQDSPLHF.

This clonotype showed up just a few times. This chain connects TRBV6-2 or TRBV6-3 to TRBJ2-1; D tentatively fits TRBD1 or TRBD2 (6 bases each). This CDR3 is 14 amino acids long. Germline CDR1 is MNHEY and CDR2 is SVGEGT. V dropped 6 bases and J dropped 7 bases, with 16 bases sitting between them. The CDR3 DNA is TGTGCCAGCAGCCCCGGAGGGGGATGGAATGAGCAGTTCTTC. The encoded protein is CASSPGGGWNEQFF.

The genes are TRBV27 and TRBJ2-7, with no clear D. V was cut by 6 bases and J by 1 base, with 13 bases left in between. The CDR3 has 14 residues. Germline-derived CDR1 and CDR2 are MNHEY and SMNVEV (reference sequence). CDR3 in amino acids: CASSTGLRSYEQYF. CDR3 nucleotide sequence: TGTGCCAGCAGCACCGGGTTGCGTTCCTACGAGCAGTACTTC.

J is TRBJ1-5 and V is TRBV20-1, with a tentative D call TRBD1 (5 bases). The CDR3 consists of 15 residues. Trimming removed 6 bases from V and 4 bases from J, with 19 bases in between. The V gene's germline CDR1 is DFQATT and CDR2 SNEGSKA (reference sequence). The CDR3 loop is CSAQPPDILNQPQHF. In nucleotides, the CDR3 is TGCAGTGCGCAACCCCCGGACATATTGAATCAGCCCCAGCATTTT.

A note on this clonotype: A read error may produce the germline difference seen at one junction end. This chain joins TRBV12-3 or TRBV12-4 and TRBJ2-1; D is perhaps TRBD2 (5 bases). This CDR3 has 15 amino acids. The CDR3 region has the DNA TGTGCCAGCAGTATCAGACTAAGCTGGAACAATGAGCAGATCTTC. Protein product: CASSIRLSWNNEQIF.

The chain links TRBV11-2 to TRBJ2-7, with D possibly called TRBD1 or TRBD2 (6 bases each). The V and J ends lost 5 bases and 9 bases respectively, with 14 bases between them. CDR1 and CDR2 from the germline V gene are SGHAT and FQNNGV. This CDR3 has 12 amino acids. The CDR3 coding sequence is TGTGCCAGCAGCAAGGGGGGCCCAGGGCAGTACTTC. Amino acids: CASSKGGPGQYF.

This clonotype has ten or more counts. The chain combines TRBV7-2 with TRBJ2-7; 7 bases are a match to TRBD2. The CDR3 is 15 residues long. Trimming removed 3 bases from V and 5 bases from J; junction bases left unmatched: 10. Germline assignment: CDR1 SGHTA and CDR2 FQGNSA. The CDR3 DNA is TGTGCCAGCAGCTTTATTTTCGGGGAGGGGCACGAGCAGTACTTC. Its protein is CASSFIFGEGHEQYF.

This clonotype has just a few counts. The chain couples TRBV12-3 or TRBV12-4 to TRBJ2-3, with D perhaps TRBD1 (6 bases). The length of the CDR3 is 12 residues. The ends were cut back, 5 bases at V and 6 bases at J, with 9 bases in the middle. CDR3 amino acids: CASSHRVDTQYF. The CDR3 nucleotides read TGTGCCAGCAGTCACAGGGTTGATACGCAGTATTTT.

The CDR3 DNA follows: TGTGCCAGCAGTGTAACTAGCGGGGGCGTCCATGAGCAGTTCTTC. This translates into CASSVTSGGVHEQFF. J is TRBJ2-1 and V is TRBV12-3 or TRBV12-4; TRBD2 matches 11 bases. The CDR3 has 15 amino acids. With 5 bases clipped from V and 8 bases from J, the junction kept 8 bases outside the gene matches.

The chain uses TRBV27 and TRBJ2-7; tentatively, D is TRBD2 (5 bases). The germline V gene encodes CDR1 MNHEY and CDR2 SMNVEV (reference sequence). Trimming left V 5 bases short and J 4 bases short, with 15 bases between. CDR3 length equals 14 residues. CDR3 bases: TGTGCCAGCAGTACGTATCGGGGAGCTTACGAGCAGTACTTC. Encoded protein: CASSTYRGAYEQYF.

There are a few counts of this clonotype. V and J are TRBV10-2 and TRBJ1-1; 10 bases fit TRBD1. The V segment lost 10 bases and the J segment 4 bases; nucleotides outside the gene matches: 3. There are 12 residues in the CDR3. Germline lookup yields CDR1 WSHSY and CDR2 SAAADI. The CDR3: CATGQGGTEAFF. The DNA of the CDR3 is TGCGCCACCGGACAGGGGGGCACTGAAGCTTTCTTT.

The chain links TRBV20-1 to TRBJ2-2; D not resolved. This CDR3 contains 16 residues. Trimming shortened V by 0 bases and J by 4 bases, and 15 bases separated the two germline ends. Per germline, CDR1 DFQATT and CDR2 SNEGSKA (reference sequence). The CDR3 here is CSARDRTGLATGELFF. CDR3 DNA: TGCAGTGCTAGAGATCGGACGGGCTTGGCCACCGGGGAGCTGTTTTTT.

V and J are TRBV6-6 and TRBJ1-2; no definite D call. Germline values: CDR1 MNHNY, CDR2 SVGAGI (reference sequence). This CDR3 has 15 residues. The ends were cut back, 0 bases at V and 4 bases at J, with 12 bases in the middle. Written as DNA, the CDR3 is TGTGCCAGCAGTTACTCGGTCGGGTCTGCCTATGGCTACACCTTC. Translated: CASSYSVGSAYGYTF.

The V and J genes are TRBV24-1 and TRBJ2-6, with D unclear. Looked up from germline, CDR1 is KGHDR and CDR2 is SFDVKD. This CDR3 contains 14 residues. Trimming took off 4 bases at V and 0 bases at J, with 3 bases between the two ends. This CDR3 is CATSEASGANVLTF. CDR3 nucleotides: TGTGCCACCAGTGAAGCCTCTGGGGCCAACGTCCTGACTTTC.

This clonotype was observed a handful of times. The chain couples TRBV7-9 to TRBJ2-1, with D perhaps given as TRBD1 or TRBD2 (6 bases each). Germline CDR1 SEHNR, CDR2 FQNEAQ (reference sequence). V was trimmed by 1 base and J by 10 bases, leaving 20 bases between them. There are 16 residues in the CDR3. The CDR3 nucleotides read TGTGCCAGCAGCTTAGGTGAGGGGGGCCTACAGAGAGAGCAGTTCTTC. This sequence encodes CASSLGEGGLQREQFF. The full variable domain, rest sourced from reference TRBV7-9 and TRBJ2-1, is DTGVSQNPRHKITKRGQNVTFRCDPISEHNRLYWYRQTLGQGPEFLTYFQNEAQLEKSRLLSDRFSAERPKGSFSTLEIQRTEQGDSAMYLCASSLGEGGLQREQFFGPGTRLTVL.

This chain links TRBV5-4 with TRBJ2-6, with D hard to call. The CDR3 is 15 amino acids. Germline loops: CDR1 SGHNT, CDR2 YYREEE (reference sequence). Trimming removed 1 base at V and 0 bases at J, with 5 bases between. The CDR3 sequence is CASSLTASGANVLTF. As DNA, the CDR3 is TGTGCCAGCAGCTTGACTGCCTCTGGGGCCAACGTCCTGACTTTC.